The present T cell receptor beta chain was sequenced within a study of blood T cell repertoires in COVID-19. In the study overall: COVID-19 samples, acute and convalescent, were from the United States, Italy and Spain.

The protocol was immunoSEQ multiplex PCR, while the TCRdb copy is restricted to in-frame clones and leaves out a portion. The sample lists roughly 200,000 clones, roughly 73% occurring once. V was trimmed by 3 bases and J by 7 bases, leaving 7 bases between them. The CDR3 consists of 13 residues. Germline assignment: CDR1 SNHLY and CDR2 FYNNEI. This chain joins TRBV2 and TRBJ1-6; D ambiguous. The sequence derives from a woman aged 80 or over with active or convalescent COVID-19. Specimen: peripheral blood. The CDR3 spells CASSDYQNSPLHF. CDR3 bases: TGTGCCAGCAGTGATTATCAGAATTCACCCCTCCACTTT.